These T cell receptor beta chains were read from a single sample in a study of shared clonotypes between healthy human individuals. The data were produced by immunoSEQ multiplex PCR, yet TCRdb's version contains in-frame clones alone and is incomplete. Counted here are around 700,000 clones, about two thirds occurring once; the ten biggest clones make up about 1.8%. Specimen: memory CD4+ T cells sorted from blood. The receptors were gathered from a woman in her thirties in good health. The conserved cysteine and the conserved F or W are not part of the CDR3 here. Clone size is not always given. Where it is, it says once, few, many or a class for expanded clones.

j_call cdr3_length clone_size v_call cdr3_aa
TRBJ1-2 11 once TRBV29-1 STAEGDGYGYT
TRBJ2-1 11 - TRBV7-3 ASSLARDNEQF
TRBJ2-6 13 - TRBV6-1 ASDRGHSGANVLT
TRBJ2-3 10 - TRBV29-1 SVAAGSDTQY
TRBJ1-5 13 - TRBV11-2 ASSLGGQGNQPQH
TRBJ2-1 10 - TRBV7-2 ASSRGGNEQF
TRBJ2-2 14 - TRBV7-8 ASSLIGGKNTGELF
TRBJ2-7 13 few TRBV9 ASSSRRDISYEQY
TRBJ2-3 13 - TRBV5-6 ASSTLLVHTDTQY
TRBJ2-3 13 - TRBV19 ASSPSATSTDTQY
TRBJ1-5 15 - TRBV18 ASSPPVGGSGNQPQH
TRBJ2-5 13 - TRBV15 ATSRSKQGPETQY
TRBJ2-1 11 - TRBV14 ASSLASGYEQF
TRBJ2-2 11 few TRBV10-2 ASRTGGLGELF
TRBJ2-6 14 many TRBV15 ATSRAQGSGANVLT
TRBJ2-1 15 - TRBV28 ASSPPTSGFSYNEQF
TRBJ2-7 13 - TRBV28 ASPSSSGGSYEQY
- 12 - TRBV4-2 ASSNPWTGPEQY
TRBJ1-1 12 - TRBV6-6 ASSFAQAGTEAF
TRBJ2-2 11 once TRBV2 ASSSEHTGELF
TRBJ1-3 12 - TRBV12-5 ASGLGGSGNTIY
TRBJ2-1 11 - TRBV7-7 ASSRDQLREQF
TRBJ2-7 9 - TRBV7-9 ASSLVSEQY
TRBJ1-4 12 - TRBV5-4 ASSLGGQGEKLF
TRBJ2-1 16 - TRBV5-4 ASSLAQSMGRSYNEQF
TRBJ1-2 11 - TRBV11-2 ASSSPGGYGYT
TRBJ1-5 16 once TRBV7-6 ASSFRDRDINWDGPQH
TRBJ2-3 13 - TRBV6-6 ASMTAYGATDTQY
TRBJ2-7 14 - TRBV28 ASSPKSWDRGREQY
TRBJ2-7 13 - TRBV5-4 ASSLALRGEVEQY
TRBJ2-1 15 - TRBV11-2 ASSLESFSSLYNEQF
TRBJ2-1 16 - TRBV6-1 ASSDSKTSGSFFDEQF
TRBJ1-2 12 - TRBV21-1 ASSKFGGNYGYT
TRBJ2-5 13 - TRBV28 ASSFGGSAQETQY
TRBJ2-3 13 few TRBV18 ASSPPARSTDTQY
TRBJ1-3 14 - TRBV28 ASSTPSGGTGNTIY
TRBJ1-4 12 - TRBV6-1 ASSKQGFGEKLF
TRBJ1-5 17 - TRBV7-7 ASSPLDRGRPYSNQPQH
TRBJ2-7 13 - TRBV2 ASTPVDRGNYEQY
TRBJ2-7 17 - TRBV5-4 ASSTQSLRASGHNNEQY
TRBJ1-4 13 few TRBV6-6 ASRPGQGTHEKLF
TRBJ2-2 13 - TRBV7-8 ASSLYGRSDGELF
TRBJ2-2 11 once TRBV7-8 ASSLDATGELF
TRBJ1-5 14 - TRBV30 AWTRQGSVGNQPQH
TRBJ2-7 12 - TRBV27 ASRWTGQTYEQY
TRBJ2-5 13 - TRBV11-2 ASSSLAGEVETQY
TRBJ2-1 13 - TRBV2 ASGRLAGSYNEQF
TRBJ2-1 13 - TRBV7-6 ASSSGQARRHEQF
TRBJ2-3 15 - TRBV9 ASSVLTSGSDTDTQY
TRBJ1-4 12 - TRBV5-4 ASSPDRTGRKLF
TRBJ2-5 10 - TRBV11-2 ASSRQLETQY
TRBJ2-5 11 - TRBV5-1 ASSLETEETQY
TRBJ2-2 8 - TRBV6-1 ASTGGELF
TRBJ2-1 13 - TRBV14 ASSLGLAVRNEQF
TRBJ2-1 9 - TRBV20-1 SARGSSEQF